Here is one TCR beta chain with its context. Its antigen is not known. The entry originates in a study of T cell responses to AZD1222 COVID-19 vaccine. Sequencing was performed with immunoSEQ multiplex PCR; in TCRdb, only in-frame clones are kept and a portion is missing. The sample shows some 140,000 clones, about 80% of them seen only once. Overall study findings and caveats: Among AZD1222 vaccinees, only five or six were seropositive at baseline. Per reports, nearly half of all spike-specific TCRs target regions that are unmutated in variants. Donors were mostly white British, more females; clonal diversity possibly underestimated.

The CDR3 is 13 residues long. The germline gives CDR1 MNHNS, CDR2 SASEGT. Trimming shortened V by 3 bases and J by 2 bases, and 5 bases separated the two germline ends. Sequences were derived from peripheral blood, sampled on day 0 of AZD1222 vaccination. The clonotype was recovered from an adult in good health. The chain employs TRBV6-1 and TRBJ1-5, with a possible D match to TRBD1 (5 bases). CDR3 nucleotides: TGTGCCAGCAGTGACAGGGGCAATCAGCCCCAGCATTTT. Translated: CASSDRGNQPQHF.